These 15 T cell receptor beta chains originate from one sample sequenced in a study of T cell changes during pregnancy in multiple sclerosis. Sequencing was performed with immunoSEQ multiplex PCR; in TCRdb, only in-frame clones are kept and a portion is missing. The table has 65,000 to 85,000 clones, around nine tenths seen once. The material was CD4+ T cells from peripheral blood mononuclear cells, obtained before pregnancy. These receptors all come from a female donor with multiple sclerosis, enrolled in a pregnancy study.

This chain uses TRBV9 with TRBJ2-7; D may be TRBD1 (6 bases). The germline gives CDR1 SGDLS, CDR2 YYNGEE. The CDR3 loop spans 16 amino acids. V lost 0 bases and J 0 bases, leaving 13 bases between the germline ends. The CDR3 DNA follows: TGTGCCAGCAGCGTAGGACCTCAGGGGAGCTCCTACGAGCAGTACTTC. Translating it yields CASSVGPQGSSYEQYF.

The CDR3 region has the DNA TGTGCCAGTGTACAGGGTACCTATCAGCCCCAGCATTTT. Protein product: CASVQGTYQPQHF. This chain links TRBV19 with TRBJ1-5, with D maybe TRBD1 (6 bases). Germline V lookup: CDR1 LNHDA, CDR2 SQIVND (reference sequence). V lost 8 bases, J lost 5 bases, and 13 bases lay in between. This CDR3 has 13 residues. The full variable domain, completed using reference TRBV19 and TRBJ1-5, is DGGITQSPKYLFRKEGQNVTLSCEQNLNHDAMYWYRQDPGQGLRLIYYSQIVNDFQKGDIAEGYSVSREKKESFPLTVTSAQKNPTAFYLCASVQGTYQPQHFGDGTRLSIL.

The chain recombines TRBV7-2 with TRBJ2-3, with 7 bases identical to TRBD1. J was trimmed by 14 bases and V by 10 bases; bases with no gene match: 9. Germline assignment: CDR1 SGHTA and CDR2 FQGNSA. The length of the CDR3 is 10 residues. The CDR3 sequence is CATLDRRMYF. The CDR3 DNA reads TGTGCCACCTTGGACAGGCGCATGTATTTT.

This clone occurred once. V and J are TRBV5-1 and TRBJ2-7; 12 bases match TRBD2. This CDR3 is built from 14 residues. With V trimmed by 4 bases and J by 7 bases, 6 bases remained unmatched. The germline CDR1 and CDR2 sequences are SGHRS and YFSETQ. The chain's CDR3 is CASSRTSGTGEQYF. In DNA form, the CDR3 reads TGCGCCAGCAGCCGGACTAGCGGGACGGGGGAGCAGTACTTC.

The DNA for the CDR3 is TGCGCCAGCAGGACGGAGCCGAACACCGGGGAGCTGTTTTTT. Translated: CASRTEPNTGELFF. The chain joins TRBV5-1 to TRBJ2-2; D is ambiguous. The V end was cut by 5 bases, the J end by 0 bases, with 8 bases between. The CDR3 contains 14 residues. Looked up from germline, CDR1 is SGHRS and CDR2 is YFSETQ.

This clone was picked up one time. This chain uses TRBV5-1 with TRBJ2-5; 10 positions match TRBD2. V shed 0 bases and J 2 bases; nucleotides not matched to a gene: 4. Per the germline V gene, CDR1 is SGHRS and CDR2 is YFSETQ. The CDR3 is 16 residues long. The CDR3 DNA reads as TGCGCCAGCAGCTTGGTAACTAGCGGGGAACAAGAGACCCAGTACTTC. Translated, it gives CASSLVTSGEQETQYF.

The CDR3 sequence is CAISSSDRALSYEQYF. The CDR3 nucleotides read TGTGCCATCAGTTCTTCAGACAGGGCCCTATCCTACGAGCAGTACTTC. The chain recombines TRBV10-3 with TRBJ2-7; 7 positions agree with TRBD1. The CDR3 runs 16 residues. With V trimmed by 5 bases and J by 1 base, 11 bases remained unmatched. The germline CDR1 and CDR2 sequences are ENHRY and SYGVKD.

In DNA form, the CDR3 reads TGTGCCAGCAGTAAGACAGGGGGCACCGGGGAGCTGTTTTTT. Its translation: CASSKTGGTGELFF. V and J are TRBV6-5 and TRBJ2-2; 9 nucleotides agree with TRBD1. The CDR3 spans 14 residues. V was clipped by 5 bases and J by 4 bases; unmatched bases: 2. CDR1 MNHEY and CDR2 SVGAGI come from the germline V gene.

The gene calls are TRBV5-6 and TRBJ1-1; D is uncertain. CDR1 SGHDT and CDR2 YYEEEE come from the germline V gene. The CDR3 runs to 15 residues. V was shortened by 5 bases and J by 4 bases, with 18 bases between the two germline ends. The CDR3: CASSWAEGSRTEAFF. The CDR3 nucleotides read TGTGCCAGCAGTTGGGCGGAGGGCTCCCGCACTGAAGCTTTCTTT.

The V gene is TRBV28, the J gene TRBJ1-2; D is undetermined. The CDR3 spans 14 residues. Trimming cost V 2 bases and J 1 base, with 8 bases left between them. The germline V gene encodes CDR1 MDHEN and CDR2 SYDVKM. This chain's CDR3 is CASSLGHSNYGYTF. The CDR3 nucleotides are TGTGCCAGCAGTTTAGGGCACAGTAACTATGGCTACACCTTC.

The rearrangement links TRBV7-8 to TRBJ1-6; 8 bases agree with TRBD1. V trimming: 6 bases; J trimming: 10 bases; junction bases outside the gene matches: 11. The CDR3 is 15 residues long. Per germline, CDR1 SGHVS and CDR2 FQNEAQ. CDR3 DNA: TGTGCCAGCAGTCCACCGCAGGGGGCCGGATCACCCCTCCACTTT. Protein sequence: CASSPPQGAGSPLHF. Looking up the rest from reference TRBV7-8 and TRBJ1-6 gives the full variable domain: GAGVSQSPRYKVAKRGQDVALRCDPISGHVSLFWYQQALGQGPEFLTYFQNEAQLDKSGLPSDRFFAERPEGSVSTLKIQRTQQEDSAVYLCASSPPQGAGSPLHFGNGTRLTVT.

The rearrangement joins TRBV6-1 to TRBJ1-2; D may be TRBD1 (6 bases). This CDR3 is built from 14 residues. Germline values: CDR1 MNHNS, CDR2 SASEGT. Trimming took off 3 bases at V and 2 bases at J, with 10 bases between the two ends. CDR3 in amino acids: CASSELQGNYGYTF. The CDR3 coding sequence is TGTGCCAGCAGTGAGCTACAGGGCAACTATGGCTACACCTTC.

V gene TRBV6-5 combines with J gene TRBJ2-7; possible D gene TRBD2, 5 bases. The CDR3 length is 10 residues. The germline CDR1 and CDR2 sequences are MNHEY and SVGAGI. Trimming cost V 8 bases and J 6 bases, with 8 bases left between them. CDR3: CASGGSEQYF. CDR3 in DNA: TGTGCCAGCGGAGGTAGCGAGCAGTACTTC.

The genes are TRBV7-9 and TRBJ1-4, with TRBD1 matching 10 bases. Trimming at V came to 5 bases and at J to 6 bases, leaving 6 bases not matched to a gene. Germline CDR1 is SEHNR and CDR2 is FQNEAQ (reference sequence). This CDR3 comprises 15 residues. The CDR3 DNA reads as TGTGCCAGCAGCCCATCCGGGACAGGGGATGAAAAACTGTTTTTT. This gives the protein CASSPSGTGDEKLFF.

The J gene is TRBJ2-7, the V gene TRBV7-8; 9 bases are a match to TRBD1. This CDR3 is built from 17 residues. With 4 bases clipped from V and 5 bases from J, the junction kept 15 bases outside the gene matches. The germline V gene has CDR1 SGHVS and CDR2 FQNEAQ. CDR3 loop: CASSSGRGTGIFNEQYF. The CDR3 DNA reads as TGTGCCAGCAGCTCAGGAAGGGGGACAGGGATATTTAACGAGCAGTACTTC.